This note documents a single T cell receptor beta chain sequence. This record comes from a study of blood T cell repertoires in COVID-19. Study background: Researchers got acute and convalescent COVID-19 samples from the United States, Italy and Spain. PBMCs, B-cell-depleted T cells, or T cells were the source of the cDNA or gDNA that made up the material.

Trimming removed 2 bases from V and 5 bases from J; junction bases left unmatched: 7. The CDR3 runs 16 residues. Germline values: CDR1 SGHTS, CDR2 YDEGEE. Source study methods: Amplifying reference gene primers gave estimates of nucleated cell counts. Clones were sequenced by immunoSEQ multiplex PCR, and TCRdb holds only the in-frame ones, with some missing. The D gene and trimming were derived from the DNA, and the V and J assignments and clone size from that table. Of about 68,000 clones detected, approximately 88% appear once; the ten largest clones hold roughly 2.4%. The V call is TRBV5-8, the J call TRBJ1-5; 10 positions match TRBD1. The clonotype comes from a human donor in a cohort sampled during active COVID-19. Sequencing was performed on peripheral blood. The CDR3, as DNA: TGTGCCAGCAGCTTAAGGGGACAGGGGTGGGATCAGCCCCAGCATTTT. This translates into CASSLRGQGWDQPQHF.